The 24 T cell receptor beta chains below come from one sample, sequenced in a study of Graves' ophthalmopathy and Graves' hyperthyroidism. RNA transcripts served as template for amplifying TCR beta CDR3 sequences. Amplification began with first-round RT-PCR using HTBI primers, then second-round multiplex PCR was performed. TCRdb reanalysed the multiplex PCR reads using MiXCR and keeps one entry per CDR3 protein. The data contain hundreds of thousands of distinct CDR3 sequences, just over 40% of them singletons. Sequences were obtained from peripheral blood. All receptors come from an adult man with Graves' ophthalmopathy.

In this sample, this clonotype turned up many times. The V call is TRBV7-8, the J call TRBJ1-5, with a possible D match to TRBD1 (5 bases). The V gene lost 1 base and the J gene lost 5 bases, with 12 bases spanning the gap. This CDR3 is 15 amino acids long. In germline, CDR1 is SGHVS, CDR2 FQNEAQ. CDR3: CASSLDGRGYQPQHF. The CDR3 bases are TGTGCCAGCAGCTTAGACGGCCGGGGGTATCAGCCCCAGCATTTT.

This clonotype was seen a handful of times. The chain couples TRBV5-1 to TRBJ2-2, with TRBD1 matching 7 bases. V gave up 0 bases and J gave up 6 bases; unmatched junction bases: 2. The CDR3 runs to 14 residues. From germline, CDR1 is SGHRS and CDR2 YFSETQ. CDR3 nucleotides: TGCGCCAGCAGCTTGGGGACAGGACCCGGGGAGCTGTTTTTT. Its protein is CASSLGTGPGELFF. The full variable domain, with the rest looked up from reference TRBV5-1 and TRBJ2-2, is KAGVTQTPRYLIKTRGQQVTLSCSPISGHRSVSWYQQTPGQGLQFLFEYFSETQRNKGNFPGRFSGRQFSNSRSEMNVSTLELGDSALYLCASSLGTGPGELFFGEGSRLTVL.

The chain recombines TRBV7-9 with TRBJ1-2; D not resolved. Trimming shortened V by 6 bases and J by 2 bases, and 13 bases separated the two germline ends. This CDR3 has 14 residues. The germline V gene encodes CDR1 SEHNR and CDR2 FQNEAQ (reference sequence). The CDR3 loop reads CASSEEARNYGYTF. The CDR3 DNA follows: TGTGCCAGCAGTGAAGAGGCCAGGAACTATGGCTACACCTTC.

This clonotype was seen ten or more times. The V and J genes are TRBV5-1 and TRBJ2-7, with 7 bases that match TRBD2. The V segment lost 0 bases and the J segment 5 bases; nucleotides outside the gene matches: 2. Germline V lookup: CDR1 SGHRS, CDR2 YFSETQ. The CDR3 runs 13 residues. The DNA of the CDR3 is TGCGCCAGCAGCTTGGTGGGAGGGAACGAGCAGTACTTC. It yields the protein CASSLVGGNEQYF.

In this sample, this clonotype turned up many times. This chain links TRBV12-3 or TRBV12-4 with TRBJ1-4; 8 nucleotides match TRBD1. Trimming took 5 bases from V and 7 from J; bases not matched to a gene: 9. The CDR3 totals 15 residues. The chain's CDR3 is CASSPFGQGGEKLFF. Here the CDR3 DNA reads TGTGCCAGCAGTCCATTCGGACAGGGAGGTGAAAAACTGTTTTTT.

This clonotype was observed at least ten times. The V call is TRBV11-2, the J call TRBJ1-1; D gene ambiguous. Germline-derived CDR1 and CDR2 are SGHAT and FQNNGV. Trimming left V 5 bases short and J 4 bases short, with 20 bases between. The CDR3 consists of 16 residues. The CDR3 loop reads CASSPSRFGEVTEAFF. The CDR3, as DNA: TGTGCCAGCAGCCCAAGTAGGTTTGGGGAGGTCACTGAAGCTTTCTTT. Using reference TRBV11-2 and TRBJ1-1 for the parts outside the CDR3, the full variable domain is EAGVAQSPRYKIIEKRQSVAFWCNPISGHATLYWYQQILGQGPKLLIQFQNNGVVDDSQLPKDRFSAERLKGVDSTLKIQPAKLEDSAVYLCASSPSRFGEVTEAFFGQGTRLTVV.

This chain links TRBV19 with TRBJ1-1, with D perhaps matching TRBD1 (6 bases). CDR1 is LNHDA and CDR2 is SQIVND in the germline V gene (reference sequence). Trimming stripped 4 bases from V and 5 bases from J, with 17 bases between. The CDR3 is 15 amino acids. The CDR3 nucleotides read TGTGCCAGTAGTAGCCCGGACAGACTGGGAACTGAAGCTTTCTTT. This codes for CASSSPDRLGTEAFF.

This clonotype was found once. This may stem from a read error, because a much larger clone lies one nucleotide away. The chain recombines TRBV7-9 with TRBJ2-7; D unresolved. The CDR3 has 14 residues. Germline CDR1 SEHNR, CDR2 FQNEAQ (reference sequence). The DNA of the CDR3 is TGTGCCACCCAGAGTTCGGGTCCCCCATACGAGCAGTGCTTC. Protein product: CATQSSGPPYEQCF.

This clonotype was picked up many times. CDR3 nucleotides: TGTGCCAGCAGCTTAGGTCCTCCGGGAGGGAATGGCTACACCTTC. It encodes CASSLGPPGGNGYTF. J is TRBJ1-2 and V is TRBV13, with D unclear. The CDR3 has 15 residues. From germline, CDR1 is PRHDT and CDR2 FYEKMQ (reference sequence). Trimming left V 0 bases short and J 6 bases short, with 14 bases between.

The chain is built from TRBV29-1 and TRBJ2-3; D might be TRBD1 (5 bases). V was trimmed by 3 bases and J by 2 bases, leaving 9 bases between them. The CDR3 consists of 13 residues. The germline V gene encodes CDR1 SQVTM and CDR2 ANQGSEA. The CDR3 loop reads CSVDRVYTDTQYF. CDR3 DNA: TGCAGCGTTGACAGGGTTTACACAGATACGCAGTATTTT.

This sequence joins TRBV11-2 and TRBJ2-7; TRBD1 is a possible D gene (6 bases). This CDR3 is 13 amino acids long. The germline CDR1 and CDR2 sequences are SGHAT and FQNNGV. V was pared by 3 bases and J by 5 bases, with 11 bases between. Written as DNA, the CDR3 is TGTGCCAGCAGCTTCTCAGGGGCGGACGAGCAGTACTTC. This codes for CASSFSGADEQYF. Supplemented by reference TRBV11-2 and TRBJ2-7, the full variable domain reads EAGVAQSPRYKIIEKRQSVAFWCNPISGHATLYWYQQILGQGPKLLIQFQNNGVVDDSQLPKDRFSAERLKGVDSTLKIQPAKLEDSAVYLCASSFSGADEQYFGPGTRLTVT.

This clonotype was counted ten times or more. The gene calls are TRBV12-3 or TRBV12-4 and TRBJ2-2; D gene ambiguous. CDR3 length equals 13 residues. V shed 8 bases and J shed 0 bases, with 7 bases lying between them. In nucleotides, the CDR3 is TGTGCCAGCGGAAACGCGAACACCGGGGAGCTGTTTTTT. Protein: CASGNANTGELFF.

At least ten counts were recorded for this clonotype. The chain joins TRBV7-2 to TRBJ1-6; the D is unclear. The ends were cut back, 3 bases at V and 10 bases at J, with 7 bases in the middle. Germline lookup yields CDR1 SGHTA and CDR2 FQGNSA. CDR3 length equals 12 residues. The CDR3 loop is CASSFTDSPLHF. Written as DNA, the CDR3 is TGTGCCAGCAGCTTTACGGACTCACCCCTCCACTTT.

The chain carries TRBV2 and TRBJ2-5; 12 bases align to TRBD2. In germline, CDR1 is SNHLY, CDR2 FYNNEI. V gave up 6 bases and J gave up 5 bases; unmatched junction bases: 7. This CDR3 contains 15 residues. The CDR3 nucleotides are TGTGCCAGCAGCCTAGCGGGAGGGCCCGCCGAGACCCAGTACTTC. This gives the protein CASSLAGGPAETQYF.

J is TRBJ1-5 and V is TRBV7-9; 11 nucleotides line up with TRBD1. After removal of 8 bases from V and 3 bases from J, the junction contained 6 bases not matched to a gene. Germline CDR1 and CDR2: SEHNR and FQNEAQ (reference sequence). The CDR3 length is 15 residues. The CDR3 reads CASGQGASNNQPQHF. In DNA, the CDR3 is TGTGCCAGCGGACAGGGGGCGAGCAACAATCAGCCCCAGCATTTT. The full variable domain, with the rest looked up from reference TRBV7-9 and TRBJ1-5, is DTGVSQNPRHKITKRGQNVTFRCDPISEHNRLYWYRQTLGQGPEFLTYFQNEAQLEKSRLLSDRFSAERPKGSFSTLEIQRTEQGDSAMYLCASGQGASNNQPQHFGDGTRLSIL.

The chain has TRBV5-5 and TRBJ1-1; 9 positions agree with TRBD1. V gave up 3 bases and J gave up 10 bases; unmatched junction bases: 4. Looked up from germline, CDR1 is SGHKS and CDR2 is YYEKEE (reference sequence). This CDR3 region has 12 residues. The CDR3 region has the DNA TGTGCCAGCAGCTCGGGACAGGGTGGAGCTTTCTTT. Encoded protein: CASSSGQGGAFF. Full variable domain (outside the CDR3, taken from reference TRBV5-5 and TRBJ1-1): DAGVTQSPTHLIKTRGQQVTLRCSPISGHKSVSWYQQVLGQGPQFIFQYYEKEERGRGNFPDRFSARQFPNYSSELNVNALLLGDSALYLCASSSGQGGAFFGQGTRLTVV.

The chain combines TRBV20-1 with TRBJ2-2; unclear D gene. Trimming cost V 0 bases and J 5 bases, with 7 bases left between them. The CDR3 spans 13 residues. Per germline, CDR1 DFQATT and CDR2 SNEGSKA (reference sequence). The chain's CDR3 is CSARETVTGELFF. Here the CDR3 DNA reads TGCAGTGCTAGAGAAACAGTAACCGGGGAGCTGTTTTTT.

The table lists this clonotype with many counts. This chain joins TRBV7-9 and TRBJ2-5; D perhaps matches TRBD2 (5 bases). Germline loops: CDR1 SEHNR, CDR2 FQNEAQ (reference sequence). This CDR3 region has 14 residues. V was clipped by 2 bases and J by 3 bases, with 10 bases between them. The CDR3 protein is CASSLTGIKETQYF. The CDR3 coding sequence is TGTGCCAGCAGCTTAACGGGGATTAAAGAGACCCAGTACTTC.

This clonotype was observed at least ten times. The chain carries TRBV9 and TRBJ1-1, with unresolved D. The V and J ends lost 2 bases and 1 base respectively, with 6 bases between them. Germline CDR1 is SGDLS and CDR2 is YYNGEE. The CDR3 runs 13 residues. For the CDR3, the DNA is TGTGCCAGCAGCGTGTGGGAGAACACTGAAGCTTTCTTT. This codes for CASSVWENTEAFF.

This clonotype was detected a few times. In DNA form, the CDR3 reads TGTGCCAGCAGCTGGGGGGGAGGAACTGAAGCTTTCTTT. This codes for CASSWGGGTEAFF. V is TRBV7-2 and J is TRBJ1-1, with a weak D call TRBD1 (5 bases). Looked up from germline, CDR1 is SGHTA and CDR2 is FQGNSA. There are 13 residues in the CDR3. V lost 4 bases to trimming and J lost 5 bases, with 11 bases between them.

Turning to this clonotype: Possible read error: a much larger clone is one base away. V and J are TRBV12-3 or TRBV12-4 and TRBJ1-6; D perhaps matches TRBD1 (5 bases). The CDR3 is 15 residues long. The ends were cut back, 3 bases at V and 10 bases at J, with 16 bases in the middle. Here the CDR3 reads CASSFGADVQSPLHF. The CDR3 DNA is TGTGCCAGCAGTTTCGGGGCGGATGTCCAATCACCCCTCCACTTT.

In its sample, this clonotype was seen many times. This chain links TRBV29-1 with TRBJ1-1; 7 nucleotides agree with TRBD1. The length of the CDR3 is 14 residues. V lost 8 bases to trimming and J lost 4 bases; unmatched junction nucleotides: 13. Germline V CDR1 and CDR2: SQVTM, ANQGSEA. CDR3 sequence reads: CSWGTTGTFTEAFF. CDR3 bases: TGCAGCTGGGGTACGACAGGGACGTTCACTGAAGCTTTCTTT.

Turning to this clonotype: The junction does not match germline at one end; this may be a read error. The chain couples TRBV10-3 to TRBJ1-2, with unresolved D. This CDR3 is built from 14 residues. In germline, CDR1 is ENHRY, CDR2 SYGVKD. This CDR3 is CASSYGSEYYGYTF. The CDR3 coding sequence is TGTGCCAGCAGTTACGGCTCAGAGTACTATGGCTACACCTTC.

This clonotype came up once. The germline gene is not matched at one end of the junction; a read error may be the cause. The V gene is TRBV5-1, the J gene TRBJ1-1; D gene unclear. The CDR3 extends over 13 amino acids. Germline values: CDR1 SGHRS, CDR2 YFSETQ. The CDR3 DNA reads TGCGCCAGCAGCTTGGGGAGGAACACTGAAGCTTCCTTT. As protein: CASSLGRNTEASF.